This TCR beta chain emerged from a study of control samples from healthy donors and cancer patients (TCRdb year 2020). As to this clone: Its antigen remains unidentified. Base qualities are not recorded, but no much larger clone differs from it by a single base.

Library preparation employed the immunoSEQ multiplex PCR assay. TCRdb mirrors the immuneACCESS table, restricted to in-frame sequences. Some clones are absent from its copies; in checked studies, under half trace to an unresolved V gene, and the reason for the others is unknown. The sample yields hundreds of thousands of clones; 80% to 95% were counted once. The top ten clonotypes cover over 5.5% of the sample. The germline V gene (reference sequence) yields LGHDT for CDR1 and YNNKEL for CDR2. Trimming leaves V shorter by 6 bases and J shorter by 4 bases, with the junction holding 10 bases beyond the gene matches. The CDR3 contains 15 residues, cysteine and phenylalanine counted. Only CDR3 DNA remains: 45 bases, in frame from the first base.

What was sequenced was PBMCs. Recombination connected TRBV3-1 (or the pseudogene TRBV3-2) to TRBJ2-5, with 8 bases matching TRBD1. This clonotype originated in a man aged 40-50 years with head and neck cancer. At the DNA level, the sequence is TGTGCCAGCAGACCGTTCGACAGGGGCGGAGAGACCCAGTACTTC. The resulting protein is CASRPFDRGGETQYF.